The 18 T cell receptor beta chains in this list originate from one sample, sequenced in a study of ipilimumab plus nivolumab after autologous stem cell transplantation. TCRdb's copy holds only in-frame clones and misses some; the assay was immunoSEQ multiplex PCR. Of 15,000 to 20,000 clones listed, over 75% are singletons. Sequences were derived from PBMCs, sampled in a trial of ipilimumab plus nivolumab as post-transplant consolidation. Receptor source: a male donor with diffuse large B-cell lymphoma.

The J gene is TRBJ1-1, the V gene TRBV21-1. TRBV21-1 is a recognized pseudogene. The CDR3 spans 16 residues. CDR3 sequence reads: CASSKVSEGLNTEAFF. The CDR3 nucleotides are TGTGCCAGCAGCAAGGTCAGTGAGGGGTTGAACACTGAAGCTTTCTTT.

The chain joins TRBV19 to TRBJ1-6; D not certain. This CDR3 region has 12 residues. Germline lookup yields CDR1 LNHDA and CDR2 SQIVND (reference sequence). The V gene lost 5 bases and the J gene lost 8 bases, with 7 bases spanning the gap. CDR3 bases: TGTGCCAGTAGTGACAACTATTCACCCCTCCACTTT. This translates into CASSDNYSPLHF.

The rearrangement joins TRBV2 to TRBJ2-3; D possibly matches TRBD1 or TRBD2 (6 bases each). Germline V gene sequence: CDR1 SNHLY, CDR2 FYNNEI. This CDR3 is 16 amino acids long. Trimming stripped 3 bases from V and 0 bases from J, with 13 bases between. The CDR3 loop is CASSDIRGRSTDTQYF. CDR3 bases: TGTGCCAGCAGTGATATCCGGGGGCGAAGCACAGATACGCAGTATTTT.

This clone was seen once. The rearrangement joins TRBV19 to TRBJ2-1; 8 bases line up with TRBD1. The CDR3 runs to 17 residues. The J segment lost 8 bases and the V segment lost 2 bases, leaving 14 bases of the junction unmatched. Germline loops: CDR1 LNHDA, CDR2 SQIVND (reference sequence). CDR3 loop: CASSIRFGQGRVDEQFF. CDR3 nucleotides: TGTGCCAGTAGTATAAGGTTCGGACAGGGACGGGTCGATGAGCAGTTCTTC.

The chain recombines TRBV5-8 with TRBJ2-3; 7 nucleotides line up with TRBD1. The CDR3 extends over 14 amino acids. Germline loops: CDR1 SGHTS, CDR2 YDEGEE. With V trimmed by 4 bases and J by 2 bases, 4 bases remained unmatched. CDR3 loop: CASSPGQFTDTQYF. CDR3 in DNA: TGTGCCAGCAGCCCGGGACAGTTCACAGATACGCAGTATTTT.

The chain has TRBV30 and TRBJ2-1, with 16 bases that match TRBD2. The germline gives CDR1 GTSNPN, CDR2 SVGIG (reference sequence). This CDR3 comprises 19 residues. V lost 3 bases to trimming and J lost 3 bases; unmatched junction nucleotides: 11. The CDR3, as DNA: TGTGCCTGGAGCGCGGTCGCGGGACTAGCGGGGGGGGTCTACAATGAGCAGTTCTTC. Translated: CAWSAVAGLAGGVYNEQFF. Full variable domain (outside the CDR3, taken from reference TRBV30 and TRBJ2-1): SQTIHQWPATLVQPVGSPLSLECTVEGTSNPNLYWYRQAAGRGLQLLFYSVGIGQISSEVPQNLSASRPQDRQFILSSKKLLLSDSGFYLCAWSAVAGLAGGVYNEQFFGPGTRLTVL.

J is TRBJ1-5 and V is TRBV2; TRBD1 is a possible D gene (6 bases). Trimming stripped 4 bases from V and 0 bases from J, with 7 bases between. The CDR3 has 14 amino acids. The germline V gene has CDR1 SNHLY and CDR2 FYNNEI. The CDR3 region is CASSVQGSNQPQHF. Here the CDR3 DNA reads TGTGCCAGCAGTGTACAGGGTAGCAATCAGCCCCAGCATTTT.

The chain combines TRBV5-1 with TRBJ2-3; 9 bases agree with TRBD2. The germline CDR1 and CDR2 sequences are SGHRS and YFSETQ. With 5 bases clipped from V and 0 bases from J, the junction kept 13 bases outside the gene matches. CDR3 length: 18 amino acids. The CDR3 DNA sequence: TGCGCCAGCAGACCCGGGACTAGCACGGCCCCCAGCACAGATACGCAGTATTTT. Encoded protein: CASRPGTSTAPSTDTQYF.

The V and J genes are TRBV10-1 and TRBJ2-7; possible D gene TRBD2, 7 bases. Germline V CDR1 and CDR2: WNHNN, SYGVQD (reference sequence). The CDR3 is 14 amino acids. The V and J ends lost 6 bases and 6 bases respectively, with 18 bases between them. The CDR3 reads CASRSGGPGSEQYF. The CDR3 DNA follows: TGCGCCAGCAGATCGGGGGGCCCAGGCTCCGAGCAGTACTTC.

The chain combines TRBV4-2 with TRBJ2-4, with 9 bases that match TRBD1. Unmatched junction bases numbered 6, after V lost 1 base and J lost 2 bases. The V gene's germline CDR1 is LGHNA and CDR2 YNFKEQ. This CDR3 has 17 amino acids. CDR3 nucleotides: TGTGCCAGCAGCCAAGTTACAGGGGGCGAGACCAAAAACATTCAGTACTTC. As protein: CASSQVTGGETKNIQYF.

The chain recombines TRBV5-1 with TRBJ2-1, with D possibly called TRBD1 or TRBD2 (5 bases each). Germline V CDR1 and CDR2: SGHRS, YFSETQ. The V gene lost 0 bases and the J gene lost 1 base, with 8 bases spanning the gap. The CDR3 is made up of 15 amino acids. CDR3 sequence (DNA): TGCGCCAGCAGCTTGGGGGACGTATCCTACAATGAGCAGTTCTTC. Amino acid sequence: CASSLGDVSYNEQFF.

This sequence joins TRBV19 and TRBJ2-7; 8 bases agree with TRBD1. Per the germline V gene, CDR1 is LNHDA and CDR2 is SQIVND (reference sequence). The CDR3 has 15 amino acids. The V segment lost 1 base and the J segment 5 bases; nucleotides outside the gene matches: 7. The CDR3 spells CASSIAQDRVHEQYF. The CDR3 DNA sequence: TGTGCCAGTAGTATAGCGCAGGACAGGGTACACGAGCAGTACTTC.

The V call is TRBV30, the J call TRBJ1-1; unclear D gene. Between the trimmed V and J ends, which lost 1 base and 4 bases, there was a span of 4 bases. The CDR3 covers 11 residues. Germline loops: CDR1 GTSNPN, CDR2 SVGIG (reference sequence). CDR3 bases: TGTGCCTGGAGTGGGGTCACTGAAGCTTTCTTT. This translates into CAWSGVTEAFF. Full variable domain (remainder filled in from reference TRBV30 and TRBJ1-1): SQTIHQWPATLVQPVGSPLSLECTVEGTSNPNLYWYRQAAGRGLQLLFYSVGIGQISSEVPQNLSASRPQDRQFILSSKKLLLSDSGFYLCAWSGVTEAFFGQGTRLTVV.

The sample holds a few counts of this clone. Other DNA sequences of this sample code for an identical CDR3. This sequence joins TRBV7-6 and TRBJ2-2; 7 nucleotides align to TRBD1. The germline V gene encodes CDR1 SGHVS and CDR2 FNYEAQ. V trimming: 4 bases; J trimming: 0 bases; junction bases outside the gene matches: 5. CDR3 length: 16 amino acids. The CDR3 DNA follows: TGTGCCAGCAGCTCTCAAGGGGGCGCGAACACCGGGGAGCTGTTTTTT. This gives the protein CASSSQGGANTGELFF.

The chain combines TRBV5-1 with TRBJ2-2, with D possibly being TRBD2 (6 bases). V gave up 1 base and J gave up 5 bases, with 9 bases separating them. The CDR3 runs to 14 residues. Germline-derived CDR1 and CDR2 are SGHRS and YFSETQ. This chain's CDR3 is CASSLIGGTGELFF. CDR3 coding DNA: TGCGCCAGCAGCTTGATCGGGGGAACCGGGGAGCTGTTTTTT.

The rearrangement links TRBV4-1 to TRBJ2-5; D is possibly TRBD1 or TRBD2 (6 bases each). The V gene's germline CDR1 is MGHRA and CDR2 YSYEKL. This CDR3 comprises 15 residues. V was shortened by 4 bases and J by 1 base, with 13 bases between the two germline ends. The CDR3 loop reads CASSLRRGPQETQYF. The CDR3 bases are TGCGCCAGCAGCCTCCGCCGGGGGCCCCAAGAGACCCAGTACTTC.

J is TRBJ2-3 and V is TRBV5-1; tentatively, D is TRBD1 (5 bases). Between the trimmed V and J ends, which lost 0 bases and 1 base, there was a span of 12 bases. CDR3 length: 16 residues. Germline CDR1 SGHRS, CDR2 YFSETQ. The CDR3 DNA reads as TGCGCCAGCAGCTTGGAGGGCAGGGCCGGCACAGATACGCAGTATTTT. It specifies CASSLEGRAGTDTQYF.

The gene calls are TRBV7-3 and TRBJ2-1; 8 bases map to TRBD2. Germline loops: CDR1 SGHTA, CDR2 FQGTGA. This CDR3 is 15 amino acids long. With V trimmed by 2 bases and J by 3 bases, 3 bases remained unmatched. The CDR3 DNA reads TGTGCCAGCAGCTTAGTACTAGCGGACTACAATGAGCAGTTCTTC. Protein: CASSLVLADYNEQFF.